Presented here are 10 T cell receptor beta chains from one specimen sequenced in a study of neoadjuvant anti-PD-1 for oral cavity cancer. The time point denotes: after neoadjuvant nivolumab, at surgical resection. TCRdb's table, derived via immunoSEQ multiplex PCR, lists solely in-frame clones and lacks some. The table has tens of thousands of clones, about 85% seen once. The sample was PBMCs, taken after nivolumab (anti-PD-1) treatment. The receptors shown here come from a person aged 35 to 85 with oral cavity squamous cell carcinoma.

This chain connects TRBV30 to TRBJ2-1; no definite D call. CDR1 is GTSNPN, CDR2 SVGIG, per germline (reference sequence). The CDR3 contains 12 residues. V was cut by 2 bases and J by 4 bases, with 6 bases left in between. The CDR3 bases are TGTGCCTGGAGTTGGGGATACAATGAGCAGTTCTTC. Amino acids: CAWSWGYNEQFF.

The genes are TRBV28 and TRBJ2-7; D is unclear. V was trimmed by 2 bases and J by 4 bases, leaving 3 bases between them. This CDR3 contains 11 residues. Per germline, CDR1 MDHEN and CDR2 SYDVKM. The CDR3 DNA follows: TGTGCCAGCAGTTTAGGATACGAGCAGTACTTC. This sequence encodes CASSLGYEQYF.

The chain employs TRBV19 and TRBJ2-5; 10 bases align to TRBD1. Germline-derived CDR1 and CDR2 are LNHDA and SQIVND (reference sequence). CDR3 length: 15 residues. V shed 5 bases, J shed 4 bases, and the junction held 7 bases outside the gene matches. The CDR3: CASSVGTGARETQYF. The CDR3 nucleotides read TGTGCCAGTAGTGTGGGGACAGGGGCTCGAGAGACCCAGTACTTC. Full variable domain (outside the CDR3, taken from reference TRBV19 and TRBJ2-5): DGGITQSPKYLFRKEGQNVTLSCEQNLNHDAMYWYRQDPGQGLRLIYYSQIVNDFQKGDIAEGYSVSREKKESFPLTVTSAQKNPTAFYLCASSVGTGARETQYFGPGTRLLVL.

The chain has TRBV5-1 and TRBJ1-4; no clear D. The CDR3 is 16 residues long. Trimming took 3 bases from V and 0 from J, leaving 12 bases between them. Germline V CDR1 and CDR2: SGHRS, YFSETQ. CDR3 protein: CASSYGPSATNEKLFF. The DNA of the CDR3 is TGCGCCAGCAGCTACGGCCCGAGTGCAACTAATGAAAAACTGTTTTTT.

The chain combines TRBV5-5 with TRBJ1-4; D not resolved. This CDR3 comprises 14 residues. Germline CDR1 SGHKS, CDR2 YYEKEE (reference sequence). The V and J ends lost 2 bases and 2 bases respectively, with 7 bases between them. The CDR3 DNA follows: TGTGCCAGCAGCTTTGCGGTGACTAATGAAAAACTGTTTTTT. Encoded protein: CASSFAVTNEKLFF.

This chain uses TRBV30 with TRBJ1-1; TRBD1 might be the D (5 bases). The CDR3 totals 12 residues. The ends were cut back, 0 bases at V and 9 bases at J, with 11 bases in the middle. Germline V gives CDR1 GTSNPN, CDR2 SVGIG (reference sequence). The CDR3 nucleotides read TGTGCCTGGAGTGTACCAGCAGGGCAAGCTTTCTTT. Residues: CAWSVPAGQAFF.

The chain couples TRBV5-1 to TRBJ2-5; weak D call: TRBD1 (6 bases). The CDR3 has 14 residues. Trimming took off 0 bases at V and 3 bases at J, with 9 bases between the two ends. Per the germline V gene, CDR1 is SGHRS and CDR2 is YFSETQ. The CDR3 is CASSLGGGEETQYF. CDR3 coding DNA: TGCGCCAGCAGCTTGGGAGGGGGAGAAGAGACCCAGTACTTC.

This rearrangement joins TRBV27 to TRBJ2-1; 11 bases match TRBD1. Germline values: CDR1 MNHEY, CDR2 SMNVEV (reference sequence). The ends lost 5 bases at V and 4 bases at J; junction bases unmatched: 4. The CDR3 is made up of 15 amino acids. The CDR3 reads CASSLGTGGYNEQFF. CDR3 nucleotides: TGTGCCAGCAGTCTCGGGACAGGGGGGTACAATGAGCAGTTCTTC.

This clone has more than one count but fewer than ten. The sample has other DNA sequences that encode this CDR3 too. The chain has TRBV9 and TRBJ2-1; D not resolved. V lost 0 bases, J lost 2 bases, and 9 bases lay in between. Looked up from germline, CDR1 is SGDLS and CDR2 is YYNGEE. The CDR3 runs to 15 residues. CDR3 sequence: CASSVERWAYNEQFF. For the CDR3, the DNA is TGTGCCAGCAGCGTAGAAAGGTGGGCCTACAATGAGCAGTTCTTC.

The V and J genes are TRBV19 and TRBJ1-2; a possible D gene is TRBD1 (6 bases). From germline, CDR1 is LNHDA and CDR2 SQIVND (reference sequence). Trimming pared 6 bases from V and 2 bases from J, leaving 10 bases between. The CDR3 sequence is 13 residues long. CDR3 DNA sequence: TGTGCCAGTAGGTGGACAGCCAACTATGGCTACACCTTC. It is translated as CASRWTANYGYTF.